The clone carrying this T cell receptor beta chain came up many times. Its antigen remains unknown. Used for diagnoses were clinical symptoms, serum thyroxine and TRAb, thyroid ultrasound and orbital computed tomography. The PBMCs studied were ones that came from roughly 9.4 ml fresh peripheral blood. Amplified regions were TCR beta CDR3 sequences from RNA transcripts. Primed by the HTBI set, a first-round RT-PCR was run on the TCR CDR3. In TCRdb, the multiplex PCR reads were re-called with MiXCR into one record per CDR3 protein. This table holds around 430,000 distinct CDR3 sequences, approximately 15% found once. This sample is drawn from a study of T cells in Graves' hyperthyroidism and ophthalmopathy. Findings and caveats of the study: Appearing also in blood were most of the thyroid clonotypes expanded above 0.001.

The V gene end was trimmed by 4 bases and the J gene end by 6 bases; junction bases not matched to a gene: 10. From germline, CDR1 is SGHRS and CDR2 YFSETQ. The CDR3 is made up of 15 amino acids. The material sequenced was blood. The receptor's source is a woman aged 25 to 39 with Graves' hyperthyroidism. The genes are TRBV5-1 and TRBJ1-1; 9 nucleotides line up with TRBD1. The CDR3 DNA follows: TGCGCCAGCAGCGGACCGGGACAGGGCGGGGCTGAAGCTTTCTTT. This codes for CASSGPGQGGAEAFF. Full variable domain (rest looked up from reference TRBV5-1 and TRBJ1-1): KAGVTQTPRYLIKTRGQQVTLSCSPISGHRSVSWYQQTPGQGLQFLFEYFSETQRNKGNFPGRFSGRQFSNSRSEMNVSTLELGDSALYLCASSGPGQGGAEAFFGQGTRLTVV.